This TCR beta chain came from a study of T-cell reconstitution after alpha-beta-depleted transplantation in children. The authors prepared the TCRbeta library with unique molecular identifiers. TCRdb re-called the PCR reads through MiXCR, storing one row per CDR3 protein. Of around 370,000 distinct CDR3 sequences listed, about a tenth were seen once; the top ten hold about 2.3%. The V gene lost 2 bases and the J gene lost 0 bases, with 8 bases spanning the gap. The germline V gene encodes CDR1 DFQATT and CDR2 SNEGSKA (reference sequence). The CDR3 is 14 residues long. This clonotype was counted a few times.

Sequencing was performed on PBMCs from the stem cell graft donor, taken from the stem cell graft. This chain connects TRBV20-1 to TRBJ1-5; D is undetermined. This receptor was identified in a human donor who donated a stem cell graft to a child with acute lymphoblastic leukemia. Here the CDR3 reads CSARRVDSNQPQHF. The CDR3 DNA follows: TGCAGTGCTAGAAGGGTAGATAGCAATCAGCCCCAGCATTTT.